The rows below give T cell receptor beta chains drawn from one sample of a study of CD4 T cell repertoires in COVID-19. Profiled with immunoSEQ multiplex PCR; TCRdb holds only in-frame clones, not every one. The table has approximately 22,000 clones, around 87% seen once; the top ten hold roughly 0.59%. The sequencing here drew on central memory CD4+ T cells from blood, taken before the COVID-19 pandemic. The receptors were sampled from a human donor who had COVID-19. CDR3s include the opening cysteine and the closing phenylalanine or tryptophan. A D gene is named only where the DNA matches it firmly. Where a row states a size, it is once, few, many or the class of an expanded clone; other rows omit it.

>TRBV2|-|TRBJ1-3|TRBD1
CASLTDREAGNTIYF
TGTGCCAGCCTTACAGACAGGGAAGCTGGAAACACCATATATTTT
>TRBV7-9|-|TRBJ1-6|TRBD1
CASSVGSGTGGNSPLHF
TGTGCCAGCAGCGTGGGATCCGGGACAGGGGGTAATTCACCCCTCCACTTT
>TRBV13|-|TRBJ2-2|-
CASQGSRAGTGELFF
TGTGCCAGCCAGGGTTCTCGGGCAGGCACCGGGGAGCTGTTTTTT
>TRBV5-1|once|TRBJ2-3|TRBD2
CASSLGGSGGSHPQYF
TGCGCCAGCAGCTTGGGGGGTAGCGGGGGATCTCATCCGCAGTATTTT
>TRBV19|-|TRBJ2-5|TRBD1
CASKDRGRETQYF
TGTGCCAGTAAGGACAGGGGGCGAGAGACCCAGTACTTC
>TRBV7-9|-|TRBJ2-5|-
CATLLGTGETQYF
TGTGCCACCCTGCTCGGTACCGGGGAGACCCAGTACTTC
>TRBV5-1|-|TRBJ1-3|-
CASTFDHSNSGNTIYF
TGCGCCAGCACCTTTGACCACAGTAACTCTGGAAACACCATATATTTT
>TRBV2|-|TRBJ2-1|-
CATRQVYNEQFF
TGTGCCACCAGACAGGTCTACAATGAGCAGTTCTTC
>TRBV19|-|TRBJ1-1|TRBD1
CASSSTGDTEAFF
TGTGCCAGTAGTTCGACAGGGGACACTGAAGCTTTCTTT
>TRBV13|-|TRBJ2-2|-
CASSSRGAEGRGELFF
TGTGCCAGCAGCTCTCGCGGAGCGGAGGGGCGGGGGGAGCTGTTTTTT
>TRBV6-6|-|TRBJ2-7|-
CASRLSSLTYEQYF
TGTGCCAGCAGACTAAGTTCTCTTACCTACGAGCAGTACTTC
>TRBV5-1|-|TRBJ2-1|-
CASSSPGAQGYDYNEQFF
TGCGCCAGCAGCTCCCCCGGGGCACAGGGTTACGACTACAATGAGCAGTTCTTC
>TRBV7-9|-|TRBJ2-4|-
CASSSIVQKNIQYF
TGTGCCAGCAGCTCAATCGTACAAAAAAACATTCAGTACTTC
>TRBV6-6|-|TRBJ2-3|-
CASSPNRGAELGTQYF
TGTGCCAGCAGCCCCAACCGGGGGGCCGAGTTAGGTACGCAGTATTTT
>TRBV5-1|-|TRBJ2-2|TRBD1
CASSHPGQRGAGELFF
TGCGCCAGCAGTCATCCGGGACAGCGAGGGGCCGGGGAGCTGTTTTTT
>TRBV18|-|TRBJ1-1|TRBD1
CASSPAMPGQMNTEAFF
TGTGCCAGCTCACCCGCGATGCCGGGACAGATGAACACTGAAGCTTTCTTT
>TRBV7-2|-|TRBJ2-3|-
CASSLDSGDTQYF
TGTGCCAGCAGCCTAGATTCGGGGGATACGCAGTATTTT